A single sample gave rise to the 11 T cell receptor beta chains below, sequenced in a study of Ad26.COV2.S vaccination and SARS-CoV-2 variants. Treatment reported: some 20 received Ad26.COV2.S at low or high dose, single or two shots; about 5 received placebo; per-sample allocation not given. All samples were drawn on day 63, counting from the first vaccine or placebo injection. Sequencing was performed with immunoSEQ multiplex PCR; in TCRdb, only in-frame clones are kept and a portion is missing. The table has about 370,000 clones, less than 90% seen once; the top ten hold around 3.4%. Material: peripheral blood, obtained in a trial of Ad26.COV2.S vaccine versus placebo. The receptors were gathered from a person between 18 and 65 years old who received the Ad26.COV2.S COVID-19 vaccine or a placebo.

The V and J genes are TRBV6-5 and TRBJ2-5, with D unresolved. The CDR3 totals 14 residues. Germline CDR1 MNHEY, CDR2 SVGAGI. V lost 4 bases and J lost 1, with 10 bases in between. In DNA, the CDR3 is TGTGCCAGCAGTTCCTACACCCTCCAAGAGACCCAGTACTTC. It yields the protein CASSSYTLQETQYF.

The V call is TRBV18, the J call TRBJ1-5, with unresolved D. Germline CDR1 reads KGHSH; CDR2 reads LQKENI. This CDR3 is 16 amino acids long. V was cut by 3 bases and J by 9 bases, with 21 bases left in between. The CDR3, as DNA: TGTGCCAGCTCACCTATGGGAGCCCAGGCCGCAGGGCCCCAGCATTTT. Translating it yields CASSPMGAQAAGPQHF.

The chain uses TRBV21-1 and TRBJ1-1; the table's D call, TRBD1, was not checked against the DNA. TRBV21-1 is termed a pseudogene. This CDR3 spans 15 amino acids. The CDR3 loop is CASSTQGARNTEAFF. The DNA of the CDR3 is TGTGCCAGCAGCACGCAGGGGGCTAGGAACACTGAAGCTTTCTTT.

The rearrangement uses TRBV5-4 and TRBJ1-1, with a weak D call TRBD1 (5 bases). Germline lookup yields CDR1 SGHNT and CDR2 YYREEE (reference sequence). The CDR3 contains 12 residues. Trimming stripped 5 bases from V and 7 bases from J, with 12 bases between. CDR3 DNA: TGTGCCAGCAGTTACGGGGGGTTTGAAGCTTTCTTT. Translation: CASSYGGFEAFF.

This clone was seen once. The CDR3 nucleotides are TGTGCCAGCAGCCCCCTAGGGTCTGGGGCCAACGTCCTGACTTTC. It is translated as CASSPLGSGANVLTF. The chain combines TRBV9 with TRBJ2-6; unclear D gene. The CDR3 consists of 15 residues. The germline gives CDR1 SGDLS, CDR2 YYNGEE. V was cut by 4 bases and J by 1 base, with 9 bases left in between.

The table lists this clone with a few counts. This chain uses TRBV5-6 with TRBJ2-6; D gene unclear. Germline V gene data show CDR1 as SGHDT and CDR2 as YYEEEE. The CDR3 is made up of 15 amino acids. V lost 2 bases, J lost 0 bases, and 6 bases lay in between. The CDR3 bases are TGTGCCAGCAGCTTACCCAGCTCTGGGGCCAACGTCCTGACTTTC. Protein: CASSLPSSGANVLTF.

V is TRBV7-2 and J is TRBJ1-1; unclear D gene. This CDR3 region has 17 residues. Germline V gene sequence: CDR1 SGHTA, CDR2 FQGNSA. Trimming removed 2 bases from V and 0 bases from J, with 16 bases in between. CDR3 loop: CASSLIYDTYMNTEAFF. Here the CDR3 DNA reads TGTGCCAGCAGCTTAATCTACGACACCTACATGAACACTGAAGCTTTCTTT.

This chain links TRBV6-5 with TRBJ1-2, with TRBD1 as a possible D gene (6 bases). Per the germline V gene, CDR1 is MNHEY and CDR2 is SVGAGI. Trimming removed 0 bases from V and 2 bases from J, with 10 bases in between. This CDR3 spans 15 amino acids. CDR3 region: CASSYSLQGNYGYTF. CDR3 coding DNA: TGTGCCAGCAGTTACTCACTACAGGGAAACTATGGCTACACCTTC.

The J gene is TRBJ1-2, the V gene TRBV19; tentative D call: TRBD1 (6 bases). Germline CDR1 reads LNHDA; CDR2 reads SQIVND (reference sequence). The CDR3 length is 18 residues. Trimming left V 5 bases short and J 4 bases short, with 26 bases between. In DNA form, the CDR3 reads TGTGCCAGTAGTCCTATAGGGGACGGGAACAGGGTCCTCTATGGCTACACCTTC. This gives the protein CASSPIGDGNRVLYGYTF.

The chain uses TRBV10-2 and TRBJ1-1, with 11 nucleotides matching TRBD1. V dropped 5 bases and J dropped 1; count of bases not matched to a gene: 9. Looked up from germline, CDR1 is WSHSY and CDR2 is SAAADI. The CDR3 is 17 residues long. CDR3 sequence (DNA): TGCGCCAGCAGTTATCTGGGACAGGGGGTAAGGAACACTGAAGCTTTCTTT. Amino acid sequence: CASSYLGQGVRNTEAFF.

In this sample, this clone turned up once. V gene TRBV19 combines with J gene TRBJ1-1, with 8 nucleotides matching TRBD1. Losses at the gene ends were 9 bases for V and 3 bases for J; bases not matched to a gene: 6. This CDR3 is built from 13 residues. Germline V gene sequence: CDR1 LNHDA, CDR2 SQIVND (reference sequence). This chain's CDR3 is CASRDRGHTEAFF. For the CDR3, the DNA is TGTGCCAGCCGCGACAGGGGACACACTGAAGCTTTCTTT.